This entry lists 32 T cell receptor beta chains sequenced from one sample in a study of tumor and adjacent non-tumor tissue in lung cancer. The template was RNA from unsorted bulk tissue. A modified ARM-PCR protocol with three rounds of nested PCR amplified TCRbeta. Using its own MiXCR run on the multiplex PCR reads, TCRdb lists one record per CDR3 protein. The table records under 100,000 distinct CDR3 sequences, under 70% of them present only once. The sequenced sample was lung tumor tissue. The source of these receptors is a woman between 65 and 79 years old with non-small cell lung cancer.

A single count supports this clonotype. Its ends do not fully match the called genes, so a read error is possible. CDR3: CDSSPTLSGANVLTF. DNA of the CDR3: TGTGACAGCAGTCCTACCCTTTCTGGGGCCAACGTCCTGACTTTC. The V gene is TRBV7-8, the J gene TRBJ2-6; D not resolved. The CDR3 sequence is 15 residues long. Germline CDR1 reads SGHVS; CDR2 reads FQNEAQ.

This clonotype was picked up many times. J is TRBJ2-5 and V is TRBV7-9; tentative D call: TRBD1 (5 bases). Germline V gene data show CDR1 as SEHNR and CDR2 as FQNEAQ (reference sequence). The CDR3 loop spans 14 amino acids. V lost 2 bases and J 2 bases, leaving 9 bases between the germline ends. This chain's CDR3 is CASSLSGFQETQYF. In DNA form, the CDR3 reads TGTGCCAGCAGCTTATCAGGGTTTCAAGAGACCCAGTACTTC.

A word on this clonotype: The CDR3 carries no conserved terminal phenylalanine or tryptophan, so it likely arises from a read error. The rearrangement joins TRBV6-6 to TRBJ1-1, with D hard to call. CDR1 and CDR2 from the germline V gene are MNHNY and SVGAGI (reference sequence). This CDR3 has 14 residues. The CDR3 region has the DNA TGTGCCAGTAGTTACGTGATGGTGAACACTGAAGCTTTCATT. Translating gives CASSYVMVNTEAFI.

This clonotype came up many times. This chain links TRBV12-3 or TRBV12-4 with TRBJ1-5; TRBD1 is a possible D gene (5 bases). V was clipped by 5 bases and J by 4 bases, with 18 bases between them. The CDR3 is made up of 16 amino acids. As DNA, the CDR3 is TGTGCCAGCAGTAAAACAGGATTGAGTGGAAATCAGCCCCAGCATTTT. Amino acid sequence: CASSKTGLSGNQPQHF.

Regarding this clonotype: A much bigger clone sits one base away, suggesting this may be a read error. The rearrangement links TRBV28 to TRBJ2-2, with D possibly matching TRBD2 (5 bases). The CDR3 totals 14 residues. Germline V gene sequence: CDR1 MDHEN, CDR2 SYDVKM. The CDR3 nucleotides read TGTGCCAGCAGTGCAGACTCCCACTACGGGGAGCTGTCTTTT. The encoded protein is CASSADSHYGELSF.

On this clonotype itself: This is likely a read error, given that the CDR3 carries no conserved phenylalanine or tryptophan at its end. The genes are TRBV7-9 and TRBJ2-7; a weak D match, TRBD1 (5 bases). CDR1 SEHNR and CDR2 FQNEAQ come from the germline V gene (reference sequence). The V end lost 5 bases, the J end lost 4 bases, and 18 bases lay between the germline ends. CDR3 length: 15 residues. CDR3 in DNA: TGTGCCAGCAGCCCACCTCAGGGATCGGGTTACGAGCAGTACCCC. Its translation is CASSPPQGSGYEQYP.

This clonotype was detected ten times or more. The chain has TRBV11-2 and TRBJ2-1; TRBD2 might be the D (5 bases). Germline CDR1 reads SGHAT; CDR2 reads FQNNGV. V was pared by 7 bases and J by 5 bases, with 12 bases between. The CDR3 totals 13 residues. CDR3 in amino acids: CASTLAGDNEQFF. In DNA form, the CDR3 reads TGTGCCAGCACCCTAGCCGGGGACAATGAGCAGTTCTTC.

V and J are TRBV28 and TRBJ2-2; D uncertain. The germline CDR1 and CDR2 sequences are MDHEN and SYDVKM. The CDR3 has 14 amino acids. Between the trimmed V and J ends, which lost 8 bases and 8 bases, there was a span of 18 bases. The CDR3 DNA follows: TGTGCCAGCGGGGATAGTGAATTCACGGGGGAGCTGTTTTTT. It encodes CASGDSEFTGELFF.

Concerning this clonotype itself: One junction end disagrees with the germline gene, perhaps due to a read error. The chain uses TRBV7-8 and TRBJ2-5; TRBD2 matches 8 bases. Per germline, CDR1 SGHVS and CDR2 FQNEAQ. This CDR3 region has 14 residues. The CDR3 here is CTSSLTSAKETQCF. The CDR3 DNA reads TGTACCAGCAGCCTGACTAGCGCCAAAGAGACCCAGTGCTTC.

Note on this clonotype: Given the absence of the conserved phenylalanine or tryptophan at the CDR3 end, a read error is likely. The gene calls are TRBV12-3 or TRBV12-4 and TRBJ2-6; the match to TRBD2 covers 7 bases. The V gene end was trimmed by 7 bases and the J gene end by 5 bases; junction bases not matched to a gene: 17. The CDR3 runs 18 residues. Written as DNA, the CDR3 is TGTGCCAGCACCCTCCGACTAGCAGGCTCAGGGTGGGCCAACGTCCTGACTGTC. Amino acids: CASTLRLAGSGWANVLTV.

Concerning this clonotype itself: The conserved closing phenylalanine or tryptophan is absent in this CDR3, likely reflecting a read error. The chain recombines TRBV29-1 with TRBJ1-2, with D unclear. The germline V gene encodes CDR1 SQVTM and CDR2 ANQGSEA. This CDR3 has 17 amino acids. The CDR3 DNA reads as TGCTCTGGTATCCTAGGTTCGGTTGGCGGGCCACAAGGAGGCTACACCACC. This encodes CSGILGSVGGPQGGYTT.

With respect to this clonotype: No conserved phenylalanine or tryptophan is present at the end of the CDR3, so a read error is the likely explanation. The chain is built from TRBV12-3 or TRBV12-4 and TRBJ2-2; D is uncertain. The CDR3 extends over 14 amino acids. The CDR3 DNA follows: TGTGCCGGCAGTTTCCTCCTTAGCACCGGGGAGCTGTTTGTT. This gives the protein CAGSFLLSTGELFV.

The chain links TRBV30 to TRBJ1-5, with D unclear. V lost 4 bases, J lost 7 bases, and 14 bases lay in between. Germline CDR1 reads GTSNPN; CDR2 reads SVGIG (reference sequence). The CDR3 runs to 13 residues. CDR3 residues: CAWNSEGGQPQHF. In DNA form, the CDR3 reads TGTGCCTGGAACTCAGAGGGAGGACAGCCCCAGCATTTT.

At least ten counts were recorded for this clonotype. The chain is built from TRBV10-3 and TRBJ2-3; D is unclear. The CDR3 has 14 amino acids. V shed 2 bases and J shed 4 bases, with 10 bases lying between them. Germline V gives CDR1 ENHRY, CDR2 SYGVKD. The CDR3 protein is CAISEGATPDTQYF. The CDR3, as DNA: TGTGCCATCAGTGAGGGAGCAACACCAGATACGCAGTATTTT.

Remarks on this clonotype: It is likely a read error, because the conserved phenylalanine at the end of the CDR3 is missing. The chain links TRBV6-5 to TRBJ2-7, with TRBD1 as a possible D gene (7 bases). CDR3 length equals 17 residues. Germline V gene lookup returns CDR1 MNHEY and CDR2 SVGAGI. CDR3: CVSSYRRVFRGVYEQYL. The CDR3 region has the DNA TGTGTCAGCAGTTACCGGCGGGTCTTCAGGGGGGTCTACGAGCAGTACCTC.

J is TRBJ2-3 and V is TRBV5-1, with TRBD1 identical over 7 bases. The CDR3 is 17 amino acids. Losses at the gene ends were 2 bases for V and 0 bases for J; bases not matched to a gene: 9. The germline gives CDR1 SGHRS, CDR2 YFSETQ. The CDR3 reads CASSFHWTGLSTDTQYF. In nucleotides, the CDR3 is TGCGCCAGCAGCTTCCATTGGACAGGACTGAGCACAGATACGCAGTATTTT.

This clonotype appeared many times. The J gene is TRBJ1-2, the V gene TRBV12-3 or TRBV12-4, with a weak D call TRBD1 (6 bases). The V end lost 7 bases, the J end lost 3 bases, and 12 bases lay between the germline ends. This CDR3 is built from 13 residues. The CDR3 nucleotides are TGTGCCAGCAAACAGGGTCCAGACTATGGCTACACCTTC. It translates to CASKQGPDYGYTF.

Remarks on this clonotype: Germline and junction disagree at one end, which may indicate a read error. This chain connects TRBV5-4 to TRBJ2-2; 11 positions match TRBD1. Germline CDR1 is SGHNT and CDR2 is YYREEE (reference sequence). This CDR3 is 15 amino acids long. Here the CDR3 reads CTSSLGQGGHAELFF. The CDR3 nucleotides are TGTACCAGCAGCTTGGGACAGGGGGGCCACGCGGAGCTGTTTTTT.

In the case of this clonotype: This may arise from a read error, as a much more abundant clone is one base away. The CDR3 does not end in the conserved phenylalanine or tryptophan, so this is likely a read error. The chain couples TRBV7-8 to TRBJ2-3, with D unclear. The CDR3 runs 12 residues. V was shortened by 3 bases and J by 0 bases, with 1 base between the two germline ends. Germline V lookup: CDR1 SGHVS, CDR2 FQNEAQ. CDR3 amino acids: CASSFSTDTQYS. The CDR3 nucleotides read TGTGCCAGCAGCTTTAGCACAGATACGCAGTATTCT.

This clonotype was recorded many times. V and J are TRBV7-3 and TRBJ2-5; D is ambiguous. The CDR3 extends over 15 amino acids. Trimming shortened V by 1 base and J by 0 bases, and 9 bases separated the two germline ends. The germline V gene encodes CDR1 SGHTA and CDR2 FQGTGA. The CDR3 is CASSLNGMYQETQYF. In DNA form, the CDR3 reads TGTGCCAGCAGCTTAAATGGCATGTACCAAGAGACCCAGTACTTC.

This chain joins TRBV6-1 and TRBJ1-2; D ambiguous. CDR1 is MNHNS, CDR2 SASEGT, per germline. This CDR3 is built from 14 residues. CDR3 sequence: CVCSETVGLYGYTF. Here the CDR3 DNA reads TGTGTCTGCAGTGAAACCGTTGGTTTGTATGGCTACACCTTC.

As for this clonotype: Its ends do not fully match the called genes, so a read error is possible. The chain joins TRBV5-1 to TRBJ2-7; tentatively, D is TRBD2 (5 bases). Germline-derived CDR1 and CDR2 are SGHRS and YFSETQ. The CDR3 runs 14 residues. The DNA for the CDR3 is TGCGCCAGCAACTTGGAGTTAGACTACTACAAGCAGTACTTC. This sequence encodes CASNLELDYYKQYF.

On this clonotype: This could be a read error, since a much larger clone is one nucleotide away. The chain joins TRBV11-2 to TRBJ2-2; D perhaps matches TRBD2 (5 bases). Per the germline V gene, CDR1 is SGHAT and CDR2 is FQNNGV. This CDR3 has 14 residues. CDR3 nucleotide sequence: TGTGCCAGCAGCTTAAGTTCGAACACCGGGGAGCTGTCTTTT. It translates to CASSLSSNTGELSF.

Worth noting for this clonotype: A read error may produce the germline difference seen at one junction end. The chain employs TRBV5-4 and TRBJ2-2; TRBD1 aligns across 9 bases. The CDR3 runs 15 residues. Germline-derived CDR1 and CDR2 are SGHNT and YYREEE (reference sequence). The DNA of the CDR3 is TGTGCCAGCAGCCAAGGGACAGGGTACACCGTGGAGCTGTTTTTC. Protein product: CASSQGTGYTVELFF.

The chain employs TRBV28 and TRBJ1-1; TRBD1 is a possible D gene (5 bases). Trimming removed 3 bases from V and 3 bases from J, with 11 bases in between. Germline assignment: CDR1 MDHEN and CDR2 SYDVKM. This CDR3 comprises 14 residues. CDR3 bases: TGTGCCAGCAGTTTGGAGGGGATGTACACTGAAGCTTTCTTT. Its translation: CASSLEGMYTEAFF. The entire variable domain, with the rest obtained from reference TRBV28 and TRBJ1-1, is as follows: DVKVTQSSRYLVKRTGEKVFLECVQDMDHENMFWYRQDPGLGLRLIYFSYDVKMKEKGDIPEGYSVSREKKERFSLILESASTNQTSMYLCASSLEGMYTEAFFGQGTRLTVV.

As concerns this clonotype: Its ends do not fully match the called genes, so a read error is possible. V usage is TRBV6-5 and J usage is TRBJ1-6; tentatively, D is TRBD1 (5 bases). The germline CDR1 and CDR2 sequences are MNHEY and SVGAGI. The CDR3 length is 14 residues. The chain's CDR3 is CAGRKTERNSPLHF. CDR3 DNA sequence: TGTGCCGGCAGGAAGACAGAACGTAATTCACCCCTCCACTTT.

This clonotype was counted at least ten times. The chain combines TRBV5-1 with TRBJ1-2; tentative D call: TRBD1 (5 bases). V was trimmed by 0 bases and J by 5 bases, leaving 14 bases between them. CDR3 length: 15 amino acids. CDR1 is SGHRS and CDR2 is YFSETQ in the germline V gene. CDR3 sequence: CASSLVGDSSYGYTF. The CDR3 DNA reads TGCGCCAGCAGCTTGGTTGGGGACTCTTCTTATGGCTACACCTTC.

This clonotype was counted at least ten times. This sequence joins TRBV6-6 and TRBJ2-7; 8 nucleotides agree with TRBD2. After removal of 4 bases from V and 5 bases from J, the junction contained 10 bases not matched to a gene. The length of the CDR3 is 15 residues. The V gene's germline CDR1 is MNHNY and CDR2 SVGAGI (reference sequence). CDR3 region: CASSSPSSGRDEQYF. In DNA, the CDR3 is TGTGCCAGCAGTTCTCCCAGCAGCGGGAGAGACGAGCAGTACTTC.

This clonotype showed up just once. This clone may be a read error of a much larger clone one base away. The V gene is TRBV20-1, the J gene TRBJ2-7; 11 bases are a match to TRBD2. Germline trimming cut 5 bases from V and 4 bases from J; bases unmatched to any gene: 10. The germline CDR1 and CDR2 sequences are DFQATT and SNEGSKA (reference sequence). The CDR3 extends over 15 amino acids. DNA of the CDR3: TGCAGTGCTGGAGGTCCACTAGCGGGAGAGTACGAGCAGTACTTC. It specifies CSAGGPLAGEYEQYF.

In its sample, this clonotype ranks as medium-sized (0.01 to 0.1%). The chain links TRBV6-5 to TRBJ1-5, with D unclear. Germline CDR1 is MNHEY and CDR2 is SVGAGI. The CDR3 covers 13 residues. V gave up 2 bases and J gave up 4 bases, with 6 bases separating them. The CDR3, as DNA: TGTGCCAGCAGTTACAGGAGAAATCAGCCCCAGCATTTT. Protein product: CASSYRRNQPQHF.

In regard to this clonotype: One end of the junction does not line up with germline, which may come from a read error. The chain recombines TRBV29-1 with TRBJ2-3; D unresolved. CDR3 size: 11 residues. Germline CDR1 is SQVTM and CDR2 is ANQGSEA. The CDR3 region has the DNA TGTAGCATTGAAGAATCAGATACGCAGTATTTT. It encodes CSIEESDTQYF.

As to this clonotype: Mismatch with germline at one junction end may stem from a read error. The rearrangement joins TRBV12-3 or TRBV12-4 to TRBJ1-1; possible D gene TRBD1, 6 bases. The CDR3 has 13 amino acids. The CDR3 sequence: CASRDQGPGEAFF. CDR3 in DNA: TGCGCCAGCAGGGACCAGGGGCCTGGGGAAGCTTTCTTT.